This TCR beta chain stems from a study of CD8 T cells in Susac syndrome (dated by TCRdb to the late 2010s). At the level of the whole study: The study used repertoire sequencing to test whether antigen drove CD8+ T cell activation and differentiation in Susac syndrome. The study compared CD8+ T cell repertoire clonality among 12 healthy donors, around 14 Susac syndrome patients and fewer than 19 multiple sclerosis patients.

To note about this clonotype: Its cognate antigen has yet to be identified. The sample holds no much larger clone one base away, and base qualities are not on file.

High-throughput TCR beta sequencing profiled peripheral blood CD8+ and CD4+ T cells from healthy donors, Susac syndrome patients and multiple sclerosis patients. The multiple sclerosis controls were treatment-naive patients who had stable or active relapsing-remitting disease and met the revised McDonald criteria. Bulk CD8+ and CD4+ T cells were purified by magnetic negative isolation, while CD8+ TEMRA cells were enriched using FACS. Blood was drawn into EDTA tubes, processed within 24 hours, and PBMCs were isolated by density gradient centrifugation. PBMCs intended for TCR sequencing were frozen in liquid nitrogen and were later thawed in a 37 degrees C water bath. A purity of at least 90% was achieved for sorted or isolated CD4+, CD8+ and CD8+ TEMRA cells. Sequences SEHNR (CDR1) and FQNEAQ (CDR2) are obtained from the germline V gene (reference sequence). V drops 3 bases and J drops 3 bases, leaving 16 bases in between. Inclusive of the bounding cysteine and phenylalanine, the CDR3 is 16 residues long. Kept here is only the CDR3 DNA, which spans 48 bases and is read in frame from base 1.

RNA was extracted using the RNeasy kit, and roughly 0.5 to 1 microgram was reverse transcribed with random hexamers. The immunoSEQ multiplex PCR assay, covering 54 Vbeta and 13 Jbeta segments, was used to amplify TCR beta CDR3 regions. Bias from PCR amplification was corrected by using a synthetic template baseline for primer optimization and for computational correction. Per the authors' processing: Reads were assigned to V, D and J genes according to IMGT and analyzed in immunoSEQ Analyzer, with only productive sequences retained. To calculate clonality, Shannon entropy was normalized by log2 of the number of productive unique sequences and then subtracted from one. For each patient and control, public and private clones were evaluated within the 100 most prevalent clones. A clone was defined as Susac-specific if it was absent from the healthy and MS cohorts, from roughly 980 published viral clones and from other ImmuneACCESS disease sequences. Clones were called with MiXCR by TCRdb after fastp trimmed the public reads at Q25, and only in-frame beta chains were retained. Every entry covers one CDR3 protein and lists the most common genes and DNA from its rows. TCRdb, not the authors, supplied the V and J calls. This sample holds 200,000 or so distinct CDR3 sequences; 80% to 95% were observed only once. In total, the top ten clones hold about 0.13% of the sample.

Points the paper makes about the study in general: The study acknowledged that relatively few individuals were included in the TCR sequencing and HLA analysis.

The specimen sequenced was CD8+ T cells from PBMCs. Recombination connected TRBV7-9 to TRBJ2-3; 5 matching bases give a weak D call of TRBD2. This TCR came from a human donor with multiple sclerosis. Here the CDR3 is given as CASSLEKDWRTDTQYF. In nucleotide form, the sequence is TGTGCCAGCAGCTTGGAGAAGGACTGGAGGACAGATACGCAGTATTTT.